The 25 T cell receptor beta chains below all came from one sample that was sequenced in a study of blood T cell repertoires in COVID-19. Only in-frame clones appear in the TCRdb table, and some are missing; sequencing was by immunoSEQ multiplex PCR. The sample lists 100,000 to 150,000 clones, about four fifths occurring once. The specimen was peripheral blood. These receptors were obtained from a man younger than 40 with COVID-19, enrolled during active disease.

The chain couples TRBV6-1 to TRBJ1-5; 9 bases match TRBD1. This CDR3 region has 19 residues. Unmatched junction bases numbered 13, after V lost 2 bases and J lost 2 bases. The V gene's germline CDR1 is MNHNS and CDR2 SASEGT. CDR3 nucleotide sequence: TGTGCCAGCAGTGAAAGGGTGGGGACAGGGTCACTTGGCAATCAGCCCCAGCATTTT. As protein: CASSERVGTGSLGNQPQHF.

The chain recombines TRBV4-1 with TRBJ1-6, with D hard to call. This CDR3 comprises 16 residues. The V and J ends lost 4 bases and 0 bases respectively, with 10 bases between them. Germline assignment: CDR1 MGHRA and CDR2 YSYEKL. The CDR3 loop is CASSLGRGSYNSPLHF. For the CDR3, the DNA is TGCGCCAGCAGCCTCGGACGGGGCTCCTATAATTCACCCCTCCACTTT.

The chain carries TRBV30 and TRBJ2-1, with D hard to call. This CDR3 has 17 residues. Germline CDR1 reads GTSNPN; CDR2 reads SVGIG (reference sequence). The V gene lost 3 bases and the J gene lost 0 bases, with 18 bases spanning the gap. The CDR3 coding sequence is TGTGCCTGGAGGCCGACGTATAGGTCTAGCTCCTACAATGAGCAGTTCTTC. Its translation is CAWRPTYRSSSYNEQFF.

This chain uses TRBV18 with TRBJ1-2; D is possibly TRBD1 (5 bases). The CDR3 is made up of 14 amino acids. Germline CDR1 KGHSH, CDR2 LQKENI. Trimming pared 2 bases from V and 5 bases from J, leaving 12 bases between. CDR3 protein: CASSPSQDYYGYTF. CDR3 in DNA: TGTGCCAGCTCACCATCACAGGATTATTATGGCTACACCTTC.

This chain connects TRBV15 to TRBJ2-3, with 12 positions matching TRBD2. The length of the CDR3 is 17 residues. Trimming at V came to 3 bases and at J to 1 base, leaving 5 bases not matched to a gene. Germline V gives CDR1 LNHNV, CDR2 YYDKDF (reference sequence). DNA for the CDR3: TGTGCCACCAGCAGGGCTAGCGGGGGGGCTGGCACAGATACGCAGTATTTT. It yields the protein CATSRASGGAGTDTQYF.

This clone was seen a single time. The chain couples TRBV27 to TRBJ1-6, with TRBD1 matching 9 bases. Germline CDR1 is MNHEY and CDR2 is SMNVEV (reference sequence). Trimming at V came to 7 bases and at J to 4 bases, leaving 11 bases not matched to a gene. CDR3 length: 17 residues. The CDR3 is CASMGQGAGWYNSPLHF. In DNA, the CDR3 is TGTGCCAGCATGGGACAGGGTGCCGGGTGGTATAATTCACCCCTCCACTTT.

This chain joins TRBV4-1 and TRBJ1-3; maybe TRBD1 (5 bases). Looked up from germline, CDR1 is MGHRA and CDR2 is YSYEKL. V was clipped by 4 bases and J by 0 bases, with 13 bases between them. The CDR3 spans 16 residues. The CDR3 coding sequence is TGCGCCAGCAGCCGGACTACAGGAGACTCTGGAAACACCATATATTTT. Residues: CASSRTTGDSGNTIYF.

V gene TRBV6-6 combines with J gene TRBJ1-6; perhaps TRBD1 as D (6 bases). Germline CDR1 reads MNHNY; CDR2 reads SVGAGI (reference sequence). The CDR3 spans 16 residues. V was clipped by 2 bases and J by 7 bases, with 15 bases between them. CDR3 sequence reads: CASSYNLGQKNSPLHF. The CDR3 nucleotides read TGTGCCAGCAGTTACAACCTAGGACAGAAAAATTCACCCCTCCACTTT.

The V and J genes are TRBV4-1 and TRBJ2-6; D might be TRBD2 (6 bases). The CDR3 is 15 residues long. Per the germline V gene, CDR1 is MGHRA and CDR2 is YSYEKL. Trimming removed 2 bases at V and 4 bases at J, with 9 bases between. The CDR3 sequence is CASSQPGVGANVLTF. As DNA, the CDR3 is TGCGCCAGCAGCCAACCGGGGGTCGGGGCCAACGTCCTGACTTTC.

The chain is built from TRBV4-2 and TRBJ2-6, with D hard to call. The V gene lost 0 bases and the J gene lost 1 base, with 7 bases spanning the gap. Per germline, CDR1 LGHNA and CDR2 YNFKEQ. The CDR3 extends over 16 amino acids. The DNA for the CDR3 is TGTGCCAGCAGCCAAGATCATACTTCTGGGGCCAACGTCCTGACTTTC. Residues: CASSQDHTSGANVLTF.

This chain connects TRBV7-8 to TRBJ1-2; D remains unclear. Germline values: CDR1 SGHVS, CDR2 FQNEAQ. There are 14 residues in the CDR3. The V gene lost 6 bases and the J gene lost 4 bases, with 15 bases spanning the gap. CDR3 amino acids: CASSLRGGIYGYTF. The CDR3 DNA is TGTGCCAGCAGTTTGAGAGGAGGTATCTATGGCTACACCTTC.

J is TRBJ2-7 and V is TRBV27; 14 bases align to TRBD2. This CDR3 spans 15 amino acids. Germline CDR1 MNHEY, CDR2 SMNVEV (reference sequence). Trimming took 2 bases from V and 3 from J; bases not matched to a gene: 0. The CDR3 region has the DNA TGTGCCAGCAGTTTAGGGACTAGCGGGGGCTACGAGCAGTACTTC. Its protein product is CASSLGTSGGYEQYF.

V gene TRBV6-5 combines with J gene TRBJ2-7; TRBD2 matches at 7 bases. The germline V gene encodes CDR1 MNHEY and CDR2 SVGAGI. CDR3 length: 16 residues. V was pared by 4 bases and J by 6 bases, with 15 bases of the junction left unmatched. The CDR3 is CASSSRKGGPLSEQYF. The CDR3 DNA reads TGTGCCAGCAGTTCCCGAAAGGGAGGGCCTCTCTCCGAGCAGTACTTC.

The chain combines TRBV18 with TRBJ2-3; D is ambiguous. With 2 bases removed from V and 0 bases from J, the gap between germline ends came to 6 bases. The CDR3 spans 14 residues. The germline V gene encodes CDR1 KGHSH and CDR2 LQKENI. CDR3 sequence (DNA): TGTGCCAGCTCACCAAGCTATAGCACAGATACGCAGTATTTT. Encoded protein: CASSPSYSTDTQYF.

This clone was picked up one time. Other DNA sequences of this sample code for an identical CDR3. The chain uses TRBV2 and TRBJ2-1; 11 bases agree with TRBD2. The CDR3 is 14 amino acids. V shed 7 bases and J 6 bases; nucleotides not matched to a gene: 5. Germline assignment: CDR1 SNHLY and CDR2 FYNNEI. The CDR3 DNA is TGTGCCAGCACCCGGACTAGCGGGCGCAATGAGCAGTTCTTC. This codes for CASTRTSGRNEQFF.

The chain links TRBV5-1 to TRBJ2-7, with a tentative D call TRBD1 (5 bases). Trimming cost V 1 base and J 0 bases, with 11 bases left between them. Germline V lookup: CDR1 SGHRS, CDR2 YFSETQ. The CDR3 runs 15 residues. CDR3 sequence reads: CASSLTGLSSYEQYF. The CDR3 nucleotides read TGCGCCAGCAGCTTGACAGGCCTCAGCTCCTACGAGCAGTACTTC.

V gene TRBV18 combines with J gene TRBJ1-2; D unclear. The V gene lost 3 bases and the J gene lost 2 bases, with 19 bases spanning the gap. Germline lookup yields CDR1 KGHSH and CDR2 LQKENI. The CDR3 is 17 residues long. The CDR3 DNA is TGTGCCAGCTCACCTCCCTCGGTAGCCCCTTACAACTATGGCTACACCTTC. Translated: CASSPPSVAPYNYGYTF.

This chain links TRBV28 with TRBJ2-2; 7 nucleotides align to TRBD1. The length of the CDR3 is 16 residues. CDR1 MDHEN and CDR2 SYDVKM come from the germline V gene. After removal of 3 bases from V and 6 bases from J, the junction contained 10 bases not matched to a gene. CDR3 nucleotide sequence: TGTGCCAGCAGTTTCGAGGGGGCGCGATTATCCGGGGAGCTGTTTTTT. This translates into CASSFEGARLSGELFF.

V usage is TRBV11-2 and J usage is TRBJ1-1; perhaps TRBD1 as D (6 bases). Trimming removed 3 bases from V and 1 base from J, with 21 bases in between. The CDR3 is 18 residues long. The germline V gene has CDR1 SGHAT and CDR2 FQNNGV. The CDR3 nucleotides are TGTGCCAGCAGCTTGGGTTTCAGGCTAGGGGGGGAGAACACTGAAGCTTTCTTT. It yields the protein CASSLGFRLGGENTEAFF.

The chain links TRBV28 to TRBJ1-2; TRBD1 might be the D (5 bases). Germline V CDR1 and CDR2: MDHEN, SYDVKM. The V end lost 2 bases, the J end lost 7 bases, and 17 bases lay between the germline ends. There are 15 residues in the CDR3. The CDR3 region has the DNA TGTGCCAGCAGTTTAAACAAGGGGTTGGTTAGTGGCTACACCTTC. Its protein product is CASSLNKGLVSGYTF.

The chain links TRBV4-1 to TRBJ1-2; a weak D match, TRBD1 (6 bases). The CDR3 loop spans 15 amino acids. Germline CDR1 is MGHRA and CDR2 is YSYEKL. V lost 4 bases and J lost 4, with 16 bases in between. CDR3 bases: TGCGCCAGCAGCCTACAGGGTAACCCCCTCTATGGCTACACCTTC. Protein: CASSLQGNPLYGYTF.

The chain is built from TRBV9 and TRBJ2-5; 12 nucleotides agree with TRBD2. CDR3 length: 14 amino acids. CDR1 and CDR2 (germline): SGDLS, YYNGEE. V shed 3 bases and J 4 bases; nucleotides not matched to a gene: 1. This CDR3 is CASSGGLAGETQYF. The CDR3 DNA sequence: TGTGCCAGCAGCGGGGGACTAGCGGGAGAGACCCAGTACTTC.

V is TRBV6-6 and J is TRBJ1-3, with D tentatively TRBD1 (5 bases). CDR3 size: 15 residues. Germline CDR1 MNHNY, CDR2 SVGAGI (reference sequence). The germline V and J ends were trimmed by 4 bases and 2 bases, with 12 bases remaining between them. The CDR3 DNA follows: TGTGCCAGCAGTTGGAGCAGGGAGGCTGGAAACACCATATATTTT. Translated, it gives CASSWSREAGNTIYF.

The chain employs TRBV27 and TRBJ2-7; 9 bases align to TRBD1. Germline CDR1 MNHEY, CDR2 SMNVEV (reference sequence). The CDR3 runs 14 residues. Trimming took 3 bases from V and 3 from J; bases not matched to a gene: 3. The CDR3 sequence is CASSLGQGGYEQYF. The CDR3 nucleotides are TGTGCCAGCAGTTTGGGACAGGGTGGCTACGAGCAGTACTTC.

A single count supports this clone. V gene TRBV18 combines with J gene TRBJ2-2, with D tentatively TRBD2 (7 bases). Germline values: CDR1 KGHSH, CDR2 LQKENI. Trimming took 6 bases from V and 4 from J, leaving 15 bases between them. The CDR3 is made up of 15 amino acids. CDR3 sequence: CASSRRGRGTGELFF. The CDR3 nucleotides are TGTGCCAGCTCTCGGCGGGGGCGCGGCACCGGGGAGCTGTTTTTT.